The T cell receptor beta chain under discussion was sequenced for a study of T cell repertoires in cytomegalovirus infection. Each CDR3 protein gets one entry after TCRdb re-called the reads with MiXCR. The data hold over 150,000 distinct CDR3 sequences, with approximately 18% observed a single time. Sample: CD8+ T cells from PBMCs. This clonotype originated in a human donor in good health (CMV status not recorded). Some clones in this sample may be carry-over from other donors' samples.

The CDR3 sequence is CASSPTQGHEQFF. The CDR3, as DNA: TGTGCCAGCAGCCCGACCCAGGGACATGAGCAGTTCTTC. The rearrangement joins TRBV7-9 to TRBJ2-1; D assignment may be TRBD1 or TRBD2 (5 bases each). Germline V gene lookup returns CDR1 SEHNR and CDR2 FQNEAQ (reference sequence). This CDR3 region has 13 residues. V shed 5 bases and J shed 8 bases, with 13 bases lying between them.